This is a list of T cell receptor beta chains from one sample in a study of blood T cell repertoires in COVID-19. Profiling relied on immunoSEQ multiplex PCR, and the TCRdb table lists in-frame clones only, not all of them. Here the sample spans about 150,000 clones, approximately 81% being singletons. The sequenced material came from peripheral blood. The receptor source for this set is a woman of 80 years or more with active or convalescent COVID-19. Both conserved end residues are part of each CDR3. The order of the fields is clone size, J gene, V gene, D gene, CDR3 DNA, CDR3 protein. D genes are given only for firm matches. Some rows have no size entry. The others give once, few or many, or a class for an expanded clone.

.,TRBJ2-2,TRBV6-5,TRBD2,TGTGCCAGCAGTAGCCAAACTAGCGCCGGGGAGCTGTTTTTT,CASSSQTSAGELFF
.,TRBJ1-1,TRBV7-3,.,TGTGCCAGCAGCGCCCAGGAGGGGTCTGAAGCTTTCTTT,CASSAQEGSEAFF
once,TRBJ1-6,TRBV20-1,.,TGCAGTGCTCGTGGGACATGGGGGGGTAATTCACCCCTCCACTTT,CSARGTWGGNSPLHF
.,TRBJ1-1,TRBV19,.,TGTGCCAGTAGTATAGGGGGCAGGGTAGCTGAAGCTTTCTTT,CASSIGGRVAEAFF
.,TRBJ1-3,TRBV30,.,TGTGCCTGGAGTGCGGACCTAAGGGAGGGAAACACCATATATTTT,CAWSADLREGNTIYF
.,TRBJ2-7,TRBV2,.,TGTGCCAGCAGTGAGGTTAGCGCCGAGCAGTACTTC,CASSEVSAEQYF
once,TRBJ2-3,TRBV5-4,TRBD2,TGTGCCAGCAGCATGATTGGGACTAGCGGGGGTAGCACAGATACGCAGTATTTT,CASSMIGTSGGSTDTQYF
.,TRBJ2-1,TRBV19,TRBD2,TGTGCCAGTAGTATCCTAGCGGGAGGGGAGCAGTTCTTC,CASSILAGGEQFF
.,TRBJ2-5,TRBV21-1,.,TGTGCCAGCAGCAACCCCCACAGGGGCAAAGAGACCCAGTACTTC,CASSNPHRGKETQYF
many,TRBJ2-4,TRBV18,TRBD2,TGTGCCAGCTCACCCACCGGGACTATAAGAAACATTCAGTACTTC,CASSPTGTIRNIQYF
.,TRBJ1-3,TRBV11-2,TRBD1,TGTGCCAGCAGCCATCAGGGGGCCGGTGGAAACACCATATATTTT,CASSHQGAGGNTIYF
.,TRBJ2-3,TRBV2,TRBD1,TGTGCCAGCAGTTGGGACAGCCGGCTCGCAGATACGCAGTATTTT,CASSWDSRLADTQYF
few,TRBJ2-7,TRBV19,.,TGTGCCAGTACACCCGGGACAAGCGTCGACGAGCAGTACTTC,CASTPGTSVDEQYF
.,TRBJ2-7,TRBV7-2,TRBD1,TGTGCCAGCAGCGGGACAGGCTACGAGCAGTACTTC,CASSGTGYEQYF
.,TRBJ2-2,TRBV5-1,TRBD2,TGCGCCAGCAGCTTGGAGGGACTAGCGGGAGGGACCGGGGAGCTGTTTTTT,CASSLEGLAGGTGELFF
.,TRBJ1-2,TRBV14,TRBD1,TGTGCCAGCAGCCAAGAAAGACAGGGTTTGCCCTACACCTTC,CASSQERQGLPYTF
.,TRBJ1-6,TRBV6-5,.,TGTGCCAGCAGAGACAGACTCGGATATAATTCACCCCTCCACTTT,CASRDRLGYNSPLHF
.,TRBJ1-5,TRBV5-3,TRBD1,TGTGCCAGAAGCAGATCCGACAGGGTACTGTCGAGATATAGCAATCAGCCCCAGCATTTT,CARSRSDRVLSRYSNQPQHF
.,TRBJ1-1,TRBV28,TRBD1,TGTGCCAGCAGTTCGACAGGGGAAGGGGACGCTGAAGCTTTCTTT,CASSSTGEGDAEAFF